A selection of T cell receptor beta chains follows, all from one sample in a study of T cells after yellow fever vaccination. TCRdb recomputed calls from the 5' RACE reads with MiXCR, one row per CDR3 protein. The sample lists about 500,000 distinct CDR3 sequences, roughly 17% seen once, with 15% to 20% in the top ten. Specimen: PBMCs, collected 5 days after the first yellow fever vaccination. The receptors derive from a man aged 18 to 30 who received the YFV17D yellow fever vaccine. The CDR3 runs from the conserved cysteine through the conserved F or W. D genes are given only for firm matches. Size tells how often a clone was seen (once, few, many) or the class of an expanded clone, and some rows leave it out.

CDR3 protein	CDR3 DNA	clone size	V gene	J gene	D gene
CASSYPRGSGTGELFF	TGTGCCAGCAGTTACCCCCGCGGGTCGGGCACCGGGGAGCTGTTTTTT	.	TRBV6-2/TRBV6-3	TRBJ2-2	.
CASSVGTARTDTQYF	TGTGCCAGCTCAGTAGGGACAGCTCGAACAGATACGCAGTATTTT	.	TRBV18	TRBJ2-3	TRBD1
CASSISYGGSSYEQYF	TGCGCCAGCAGCATTTCCTACGGGGGCTCCTCCTACGAGCAGTACTTC	few	TRBV4-3	TRBJ2-7	.
CASSLKNSGQAQYF	TGTGCCAGCAGTTTAAAGAACAGCGGTCAAGCGCAGTATTTT	many	TRBV12-3/TRBV12-4	TRBJ2-3	.
CASSYVTSARAYEQYF	TGTGCCAGCAGTTACGTCACTAGCGCACGAGCCTACGAGCAGTACTTC	.	TRBV6-5	TRBJ2-7	TRBD2
CASSLYGDPPFYEQYF	TGTGCCAGCAGCTTATACGGCGACCCGCCCTTCTACGAGCAGTACTTC	.	TRBV7-8	TRBJ2-7	.
CASSISSYNSPLHF	TGTGCCAGTAGTATAAGCTCCTATAATTCACCCCTCCACTTT	.	TRBV19	TRBJ1-6	.
CASSRAGGAGTDTQYF	TGTGCCAGCAGCAGAGCTGGCGGGGCAGGCACAGATACGCAGTATTTT	.	TRBV9	TRBJ2-3	.
CASSLRGRLETQYF	TGCGCCAGCAGCTTGAGGGGCCGGTTGGAGACCCAGTACTTC	.	TRBV5-1	TRBJ2-5	.
CASSWGAPGADTQYF	TGTGCCAGCAGTTGGGGAGCCCCCGGGGCAGATACGCAGTATTTT	.	TRBV27	TRBJ2-3	.
CSALKPGRPSYEQYF	TGCAGTGCTCTAAAACCGGGACGACCCTCCTACGAGCAGTACTTC	.	TRBV20-1	TRBJ2-7	.
CSAGGGSYNEQFF	TGCAGTGCAGGGGGGGGGTCCTACAATGAGCAGTTCTTC	.	TRBV20-1	TRBJ2-1	.
CASSGILERGNTIYF	TGTGCCAGCAGCGGAATTCTGGAAAGAGGAAACACCATATATTTT	few	TRBV5-6	TRBJ1-3	.
CASSEVGVPGHGYTF	TGTGCCAGCAGTGAAGTGGGGGTTCCGGGGCATGGCTACACCTTC	.	TRBV6-1	TRBJ1-2	.
CARGETGRTEAFF	TGTGCCAGGGGGGAGACAGGGAGGACTGAAGCTTTCTTT	few	TRBV15	TRBJ1-1	TRBD1
CASSEASPPGAF	TGTGCCAGCAGTGAAGCAAGTCCCCCGGGGGCCTTC	many	TRBV2	TRBJ1-2	.
CASSLGQPRTDTQYF	TGTGCCAGCAGCTTGGGTCAACCGCGCACAGATACGCAGTATTTT	.	TRBV7-2	TRBJ2-3	.
CASSLLPGGPSNQPQHF	TGCGCCAGCAGTCTACTCCCAGGAGGGCCTAGCAATCAGCCCCAGCATTTT	.	TRBV5-1	TRBJ1-5	.
CASSDEPGNTIYF	TGTGCCAGCAGCGACGAACCCGGAAACACCATATATTTT	.	TRBV9	TRBJ1-3	.
CASSFTGGRTGELFF	TGTGCCAGCAGCTTCACTGGGGGGAGAACCGGGGAGCTGTTTTTT	.	TRBV7-3	TRBJ2-2	.
CASSQDRTAFYEQYF	TGTGCCAGCAGCCAAGACAGGACAGCGTTCTACGAGCAGTACTTC	.	TRBV3-1	TRBJ2-7	.
CASRVWGGTLVVDEQFF	TGTGCCAGCCGAGTCTGGGGGGGGACACTTGTGGTGGATGAGCAGTTCTTC	few	TRBV27	TRBJ2-1	.
CASSRPGGQETQYF	TGTGCCAGCAGTCGTCCGGGGGGGCAAGAGACCCAGTACTTC	.	TRBV7-2	TRBJ2-5	TRBD2
CASSHSDTQYF	TGTGCCAGCAGCCACTCAGATACGCAGTATTTT	many	TRBV4-2	TRBJ2-3	.
CASSRQAPTTNEKLFF	TGTGCCAGCAGCCGACAGGCCCCAACAACTAATGAAAAACTGTTTTTT	few	TRBV2	TRBJ1-4	.
CASSFGNTEAFF	TGTGCCAGCAGCTTTGGGAACACTGAAGCTTTCTTT	many	TRBV7-3	TRBJ1-1	.
CASSHGGQGSDYTF	TGCGCCAGCAGCCACGGGGGTCAGGGATCCGACTACACCTTC	.	TRBV4-3	TRBJ1-2	.